Below, 32 T cell receptor beta chains from the same sample are listed, as sequenced in a study of T cells in Graves' hyperthyroidism and ophthalmopathy. It was RNA transcripts that yielded the amplified TCR beta CDR3 regions. In the first-round RT-PCR of the TCR CDR3, the HTBI primer set was used. TCRdb re-analysed the multiplex PCR reads in MiXCR, keeping a single row per CDR3 protein. Of about 290,000 distinct CDR3 sequences listed, less than 15% are singletons. The material sequenced was blood. The receptors derive from a woman in her twenties or thirties with Graves' hyperthyroidism that later progressed to Graves' ophthalmopathy.

This clonotype was detected many times. The chain joins TRBV6-2 or TRBV6-3 to TRBJ2-7; D might be TRBD1 (6 bases). V lost 5 bases and J lost 2, with 10 bases in between. CDR3 length equals 13 residues. The germline gives CDR1 MNHEY, CDR2 SVGEGT. CDR3 sequence (DNA): TGTGCCAGCAGTAGGGGGATTCCCTACGAGCAGTACTTC. Translating gives CASSRGIPYEQYF.

In this sample, this clonotype turned up many times. The V call is TRBV28, the J call TRBJ2-7; D may be TRBD1 or TRBD2 (5 bases each). This CDR3 is built from 12 residues. V lost 7 bases and J 2 bases, leaving 9 bases between the germline ends. Germline V gene data show CDR1 as MDHEN and CDR2 as SYDVKM. The CDR3 DNA reads TGTGCCAGCACGAGGGGACCCTACGAGCAGTACTTC. Translating it yields CASTRGPYEQYF. The full variable domain, its missing parts supplied by reference TRBV28 and TRBJ2-7, is DVKVTQSSRYLVKRTGEKVFLECVQDMDHENMFWYRQDPGLGLRLIYFSYDVKMKEKGDIPEGYSVSREKKERFSLILESASTNQTSMYLCASTRGPYEQYFGPGTRLTVT.

This clonotype was seen ten or more times. The V gene is TRBV7-2, the J gene TRBJ2-7; D is unresolved. Per germline, CDR1 SGHTA and CDR2 FQGNSA. The ends were cut back, 1 base at V and 0 bases at J, with 10 bases in the middle. This CDR3 is 15 amino acids long. The CDR3 spells CASSLDWTTSYEQYF. In nucleotides, the CDR3 is TGTGCCAGCAGCTTAGATTGGACGACCTCCTACGAGCAGTACTTC.

This clonotype was picked up many times. The V call is TRBV7-2, the J call TRBJ2-1; no firm D call. This CDR3 spans 12 amino acids. From germline, CDR1 is SGHTA and CDR2 FQGNSA. The V gene lost 3 bases and the J gene lost 7 bases, with 7 bases spanning the gap. The CDR3 bases are TGTGCCAGCAGCTTTCTTCGTAATGAGCAGTTCTTC. It translates to CASSFLRNEQFF.

This clonotype was detected a few times. The chain is built from TRBV20-1 and TRBJ1-6; TRBD1 agrees at 8 bases. The length of the CDR3 is 13 residues. V shed 5 bases, J shed 11 bases, and the junction held 8 bases outside the gene matches. Germline CDR1 DFQATT, CDR2 SNEGSKA (reference sequence). The chain's CDR3 is CSADRGDGPPLHF. The CDR3 nucleotides are TGCAGTGCTGACAGGGGAGACGGTCCACCCCTCCACTTT.

The chain employs TRBV19 and TRBJ2-1; a weak D match, TRBD1 (6 bases). The V gene's germline CDR1 is LNHDA and CDR2 SQIVND (reference sequence). This CDR3 contains 14 residues. V lost 8 bases, J lost 7 bases, and 18 bases lay in between. The DNA of the CDR3 is TGTGCCAGTGGCGGGTCGTTAGGGGGTAATGAGCAGTTCTTC. Amino acids: CASGGSLGGNEQFF.

The chain couples TRBV28 to TRBJ1-3; D might be TRBD1 (6 bases). Germline V gives CDR1 MDHEN, CDR2 SYDVKM. The V end lost 6 bases, the J end lost 4 bases, and 10 bases lay between the germline ends. The CDR3 consists of 13 residues. CDR3 DNA sequence: TGTGCCAGCAGGGAGGGGACAGGAAACACCATATATTTT. The encoded protein is CASREGTGNTIYF.

This clonotype occurred many times. V gene TRBV20-1 combines with J gene TRBJ2-3; no reliable D call. The CDR3 is made up of 15 amino acids. The V gene's germline CDR1 is DFQATT and CDR2 SNEGSKA (reference sequence). Trimming removed 5 bases at V and 1 base at J, with 16 bases between. DNA for the CDR3: TGCAGTGCTGCCCCCGGTGGGTCCGGCACAGATACGCAGTATTTT. Translation: CSAAPGGSGTDTQYF.

This clonotype has a count of ten or more. The chain combines TRBV30 with TRBJ2-1; 8 nucleotides match TRBD2. This CDR3 has 15 amino acids. CDR1 and CDR2 from the germline V gene are GTSNPN and SVGIG (reference sequence). Unmatched junction bases numbered 7, after V lost 2 bases and J lost 4 bases. The CDR3 DNA reads as TGTGCCTGGAGTCCACCGGGACTAGTATACAATGAGCAGTTCTTC. This encodes CAWSPPGLVYNEQFF.

This clonotype was seen ten or more times. This chain uses TRBV7-9 with TRBJ2-7; no clear D gene. CDR1 and CDR2 (germline): SEHNR, FQNEAQ (reference sequence). CDR3 size: 11 residues. V was trimmed by 5 bases and J by 7 bases, leaving 9 bases between them. CDR3 DNA sequence: TGTGCCAGCAGCCGCGAAGGGGAGCAGTACTTC. This encodes CASSREGEQYF.

The rearrangement uses TRBV7-8 and TRBJ2-5; D unresolved. Germline CDR1 reads SGHVS; CDR2 reads FQNEAQ. The CDR3 is 16 residues long. Trimming left V 0 bases short and J 5 bases short, with 16 bases between. The CDR3 nucleotides read TGTGCCAGCAGCTTAGCGGCGGCATTCCCCGGGGAGACCCAGTACTTC. Translating gives CASSLAAAFPGETQYF.

This clonotype was recorded at least ten times. The gene calls are TRBV12-5 and TRBJ2-1, with D maybe TRBD2 (6 bases). The germline CDR1 and CDR2 sequences are LGHNT and FRNRAP. The V end was cut by 4 bases, the J end by 0 bases, with 7 bases between. The CDR3 is made up of 14 amino acids. The CDR3 nucleotides are TGTGCTAGTGGTTCGGGACTCTCCTACAATGAGCAGTTCTTC. Residues: CASGSGLSYNEQFF.

This clonotype was recorded a few times. The chain has TRBV5-4 and TRBJ1-5; D uncertain. The CDR3 contains 16 residues. The germline V gene encodes CDR1 SGHNT and CDR2 YYREEE (reference sequence). The ends were cut back, 4 bases at V and 4 bases at J, with 18 bases in the middle. CDR3 sequence (DNA): TGTGCCAGCAGCCCCCGACCTCCGCTTGTGAATCAGCCCCAGCATTTT. Protein: CASSPRPPLVNQPQHF.

This clonotype was seen a handful of times. J is TRBJ1-2 and V is TRBV2; 8 bases align to TRBD1. After removal of 4 bases from V and 7 bases from J, the junction contained 8 bases not matched to a gene. This CDR3 contains 14 residues. CDR1 and CDR2 (germline): SNHLY, FYNNEI. In DNA form, the CDR3 reads TGTGCCAGCAGTGCCCCAGGGGGCCGGCGTGGCTACACCTTC. Protein product: CASSAPGGRRGYTF.

This clonotype occurred a few times. The chain links TRBV30 to TRBJ2-7; 13 positions agree with TRBD2. The J segment lost 4 bases and the V segment lost 0 bases, leaving 3 bases of the junction unmatched. This CDR3 is built from 15 residues. CDR1 and CDR2 from the germline V gene are GTSNPN and SVGIG (reference sequence). The CDR3 region is CAWSVGLAGVYEQYF. The CDR3 DNA reads as TGTGCCTGGAGTGTAGGACTAGCGGGAGTTTACGAGCAGTACTTC.

The sample holds many counts of this clonotype. V and J are TRBV11-3 and TRBJ2-3; TRBD1 or TRBD2 may be the D gene (5 bases each). The germline V and J ends were trimmed by 3 bases and 3 bases, with 16 bases remaining between them. From germline, CDR1 is SGHNT and CDR2 YENEEA. This CDR3 contains 16 residues. Written as DNA, the CDR3 is TGTGCCAGCAGCTTCAGCTCAGGGACCCCGACAGATACGCAGTATTTT. Translated: CASSFSSGTPTDTQYF.

This clonotype was found a few times. The V gene is TRBV6-2 or TRBV6-3, the J gene TRBJ2-5; D gene unclear. This CDR3 spans 13 amino acids. The V end was cut by 2 bases, the J end by 5 bases, with 9 bases between. Germline values: CDR1 MNHEY, CDR2 SVGEGT. The CDR3, as DNA: TGTGCCAGCAGTTACAACGGTATTGAGACCCAGTACTTC. It yields the protein CASSYNGIETQYF.

This clonotype was seen a few times. The J gene is TRBJ2-6, the V gene TRBV6-5; D is perhaps TRBD2 (6 bases). Germline V gene lookup returns CDR1 MNHEY and CDR2 SVGAGI. Deletions cut 0 bases from V and 4 bases from J, with 10 bases between. There are 16 residues in the CDR3. The CDR3 loop is CASSYSAGSGANVLTF. CDR3 in DNA: TGTGCCAGCAGTTACTCGGCGGGATCCGGGGCCAACGTCCTGACTTTC.

This clonotype came up a few times. The chain links TRBV19 to TRBJ2-3; perhaps TRBD1 as D (6 bases). The length of the CDR3 is 18 residues. V was clipped by 5 bases and J by 6 bases, with 27 bases between them. From germline, CDR1 is LNHDA and CDR2 SQIVND (reference sequence). CDR3 DNA: TGTGCCAGTAGTTCCACCGGGACATATTCTCTAGGAGCGGATACGCAGTATTTT. Its protein is CASSSTGTYSLGADTQYF.

This sequence joins TRBV6-5 and TRBJ1-4; D not resolved. The CDR3 extends over 15 amino acids. The ends were cut back, 6 bases at V and 3 bases at J, with 14 bases in the middle. Germline V CDR1 and CDR2: MNHEY, SVGAGI. The CDR3 nucleotides are TGTGCCAGCAGATTCTCGCGGACCTCTAATGAAAAACTGTTTTTT. Translating it yields CASRFSRTSNEKLFF.

Comments on this clonotype: A much larger clone differs from this one at a single base, so this may be a read error. The J gene is TRBJ1-2, the V gene TRBV20-1; tentatively, D is TRBD1 (5 bases). Between the trimmed V and J ends, which lost 6 bases and 7 bases, there was a span of 15 bases. Per germline, CDR1 DFQATT and CDR2 SNEGSKA (reference sequence). The CDR3 runs to 12 residues. The chain's CDR3 is CSALIGAGGYTF. As DNA, the CDR3 is TGCAGTGCCCTAATAGGGGCGGGTGGCTACACCTTC.

This clonotype was detected ten times or more. The chain uses TRBV9 and TRBJ2-1; 9 positions match TRBD1. In germline, CDR1 is SGDLS, CDR2 YYNGEE. V lost 0 bases to trimming and J lost 2 bases; unmatched junction nucleotides: 12. The CDR3 runs to 19 residues. Written as DNA, the CDR3 is TGTGCCAGCAGCGTAGAGGGACAGGGCTGGAGGCGGCCCTACAATGAGCAGTTCTTC. This sequence encodes CASSVEGQGWRRPYNEQFF.

A few counts support this clonotype. V usage is TRBV5-8 and J usage is TRBJ2-1, with 8 bases aligning to TRBD1. Germline CDR1 reads SGHTS; CDR2 reads YDEGEE. The V gene end was trimmed by 5 bases and the J gene end by 7 bases; junction bases not matched to a gene: 8. There are 14 residues in the CDR3. The DNA for the CDR3 is TGTGCCAGCAGACCGAGACAGGGGCAGAATGAGCAGTTCTTC. It yields the protein CASRPRQGQNEQFF.

Regarding this clonotype: Possible read error: a much larger clone is one base away. The genes are TRBV7-2 and TRBJ1-3; D unresolved. The germline CDR1 and CDR2 sequences are SGHTA and FQGNSA. The CDR3 is 14 residues long. CDR3 sequence: CASGLKLSGNTIYF. The CDR3 DNA sequence: TGTGCCAGCGGCTTAAAGCTCTCTGGAAACACCATATATTTT.

This clonotype was counted at least ten times. The chain couples TRBV9 to TRBJ1-1, with D unresolved. Trimming left V 3 bases short and J 1 base short, with 7 bases between. The CDR3 length is 13 residues. Germline V gene lookup returns CDR1 SGDLS and CDR2 YYNGEE. In DNA, the CDR3 is TGTGCCAGCAGCGCTTGGGGGAACACTGAAGCTTTCTTT. Translation: CASSAWGNTEAFF.

This chain uses TRBV7-8 with TRBJ2-7, with 12 positions matching TRBD2. CDR3 length: 13 residues. Germline V gives CDR1 SGHVS, CDR2 FQNEAQ. The junction had 3 bases not matched to a gene; V was cut back by 8 bases and J by 4 bases. The DNA of the CDR3 is TGTGCCAGCTGCGGACTAGCGGGGTACGAGCAGTACTTC. This sequence encodes CASCGLAGYEQYF.

This clonotype showed up many times. The gene calls are TRBV28 and TRBJ1-2, with D perhaps matching TRBD1 (5 bases). Germline values: CDR1 MDHEN, CDR2 SYDVKM. The length of the CDR3 is 13 residues. The V end lost 5 bases, the J end lost 4 bases, and 11 bases lay between the germline ends. CDR3 loop: CASSVTGGYGYTF. Written as DNA, the CDR3 is TGTGCCAGCAGTGTAACAGGAGGCTATGGCTACACCTTC.

This clonotype was seen more than once but under ten times. The chain has TRBV28 and TRBJ2-7; 7 positions agree with TRBD2. CDR1 MDHEN and CDR2 SYDVKM come from the germline V gene. This CDR3 region has 16 residues. The V gene end was trimmed by 4 bases and the J gene end by 1 base; junction bases not matched to a gene: 10. CDR3: CASSWGGAGRSYEQYF. For the CDR3, the DNA is TGTGCCAGCAGTTGGGGAGGGGCAGGGCGGTCCTACGAGCAGTACTTC.

The rearrangement links TRBV6-1 to TRBJ2-2; 7 nucleotides align to TRBD2. CDR1 and CDR2 (germline): MNHNS, SASEGT. Trimming at V came to 6 bases and at J to 3 bases, leaving 10 bases not matched to a gene. This CDR3 spans 16 amino acids. Here the CDR3 reads CASRPPGRGDTGELFF. Written as DNA, the CDR3 is TGTGCCAGCAGGCCCCCTGGTCGGGGGGACACCGGGGAGCTGTTTTTT.

Many counts were recorded for this clonotype. The chain joins TRBV6-2 or TRBV6-3 to TRBJ2-7, with D perhaps matching TRBD2 (6 bases). The CDR3 has 13 amino acids. Trimming pared 6 bases from V and 3 bases from J, leaving 12 bases between. Germline V gene sequence: CDR1 MNHEY, CDR2 SVGEGT. The DNA of the CDR3 is TGTGCCAGCAGAGGAGGGACGGGCTACGAGCAGTACTTC. It encodes CASRGGTGYEQYF.

This clonotype occurred many times. The V call is TRBV7-2, the J call TRBJ2-7; 8 bases match TRBD2. The J segment lost 3 bases and the V segment lost 1 base, leaving 8 bases of the junction unmatched. Germline CDR1 and CDR2: SGHTA and FQGNSA. The CDR3 sequence is 16 residues long. CDR3 amino acids: CASSLGYELAVYEQYF. DNA for the CDR3: TGTGCCAGCAGCTTAGGTTATGAACTAGCGGTCTACGAGCAGTACTTC. Full variable domain (rest looked up from reference TRBV7-2 and TRBJ2-7): GAGVSQSPSNKVTEKGKDVELRCDPISGHTALYWYRQSLGQGLEFLIYFQGNSAPDKSGLPSDRFSAERTGGSVSTLTIQRTQQEDSAVYLCASSLGYELAVYEQYFGPGTRLTVT.

This clonotype has a count of ten or more. The gene calls are TRBV5-5 and TRBJ1-3; TRBD1 aligns across 8 bases. The trim removed 0 bases at V and 4 bases at J, leaving 9 bases unmatched. The length of the CDR3 is 17 residues. Germline CDR1 is SGHKS and CDR2 is YYEKEE (reference sequence). Here the CDR3 DNA reads TGTGCCAGCAGCTTGGTGGGACAGGTCTTCCTCGGAAACACCATATATTTT. It encodes CASSLVGQVFLGNTIYF.